This passage covers 9 T cell receptor beta chains from one sample sequenced in a study of blood T cell repertoires in COVID-19. Repertoires were generated with immunoSEQ multiplex PCR, while TCRdb's copy carries only in-frame clones and drops some. The sample lists 300,000 to 350,000 clones, about nine tenths occurring once. The sequenced material came from peripheral blood. These receptors all come from a man aged 18 to 30 with active or convalescent COVID-19.

The chain recombines TRBV15 with TRBJ2-1; TRBD1 might be the D (6 bases). The CDR3 contains 15 residues. Trimming shortened V by 0 bases and J by 14 bases, and 20 bases separated the two germline ends. Germline-derived CDR1 and CDR2 are LNHNV and YYDKDF (reference sequence). The DNA for the CDR3 is TGTGCCACCAGCAGAGATAATTGGGCAAACAGGGCGGAGTTCTTC. It translates to CATSRDNWANRAEFF.

This rearrangement joins TRBV3-1 (or the pseudogene TRBV3-2) to TRBJ2-1, with 11 bases matching TRBD1. The V segment lost 2 bases and the J segment 7 bases; nucleotides outside the gene matches: 7. The CDR3 covers 16 residues. Germline lookup yields CDR1 LGHDT and CDR2 YNNKEL (reference sequence). CDR3 nucleotide sequence: TGTGCCAGCAGCCAAAGGGGACAGGGGGTGCCTAATGAGCAGTTCTTC. It translates to CASSQRGQGVPNEQFF.

This clone was detected only once. The chain recombines TRBV4-1 with TRBJ2-7; TRBD2 matches at 14 bases. This CDR3 has 17 residues. Per germline, CDR1 MGHRA and CDR2 YSYEKL. Unmatched junction bases numbered 10, after V lost 3 bases and J lost 6 bases. CDR3 nucleotides: TGCGCCAGCAGCCAGAGACTAGCGGGAGGGCTTGAGCGCGAGCAGTACTTC. It is translated as CASSQRLAGGLEREQYF.

The rearrangement uses TRBV4-3 and TRBJ2-1, with TRBD2 matching over 8 bases. CDR1 is LGHNA and CDR2 is YSLEER in the germline V gene. V shed 6 bases and J 9 bases; nucleotides not matched to a gene: 10. The CDR3 is 14 residues long. CDR3 residues: CASSPNGGALEQFF. In nucleotides, the CDR3 is TGCGCCAGCAGTCCTAACGGGGGGGCCCTTGAGCAGTTCTTC.

This chain's CDR3 is CASSRVVENEQFF. CDR3 DNA: TGCGCCAGCAGCCGGGTAGTCGAAAATGAGCAGTTCTTC. The rearrangement uses TRBV5-1 and TRBJ2-1; D gene uncertain. The CDR3 spans 13 residues. The germline V gene has CDR1 SGHRS and CDR2 YFSETQ. Trimming removed 4 bases from V and 7 bases from J, with 12 bases in between. Using reference TRBV5-1 and TRBJ2-1 for the parts outside the CDR3, the full variable domain is KAGVTQTPRYLIKTRGQQVTLSCSPISGHRSVSWYQQTPGQGLQFLFEYFSETQRNKGNFPGRFSGRQFSNSRSEMNVSTLELGDSALYLCASSRVVENEQFFGPGTRLTVL.

The chain recombines TRBV4-3 with TRBJ1-2; the D is unclear. The germline gives CDR1 LGHNA, CDR2 YSLEER. Trimming stripped 11 bases from V and 4 bases from J, with 8 bases between. This CDR3 contains 10 residues. CDR3 DNA: TGCGCCTGCCGGGGCTATGGCTACACCTTC. Amino acids: CACRGYGYTF.

In DNA form, the CDR3 reads TGTGCCAGCAGTTTATCGAGGGACAGTAGATATGGCTACACCTTC. Its protein product is CASSLSRDSRYGYTF. V is TRBV27 and J is TRBJ1-2; 7 bases agree with TRBD1. CDR1 and CDR2 from the germline V gene are MNHEY and SMNVEV (reference sequence). The CDR3 runs 15 residues. V trimming: 0 bases; J trimming: 5 bases; junction bases outside the gene matches: 6.

V usage is TRBV11-2 and J usage is TRBJ1-5, with D perhaps matching TRBD1 (5 bases). Trimming pared 9 bases from V and 7 bases from J, leaving 22 bases between. The germline V gene has CDR1 SGHAT and CDR2 FQNNGV. This CDR3 is 15 amino acids long. The CDR3 protein is CASFPGVRPAQPQHF. CDR3 DNA: TGTGCCAGTTTCCCGGGGGTACGGCCCGCCCAGCCCCAGCATTTT.

As concerns this clone: The junction shows a germline mismatch at one end, possibly a read error. The chain combines TRBV27 with TRBJ2-7; 9 bases align to TRBD1. Per the germline V gene, CDR1 is MNHEY and CDR2 is SMNVEV (reference sequence). The CDR3 runs 15 residues. The CDR3 sequence is CASSLGTGWNFLQIF. DNA of the CDR3: TGTGCCAGCAGCTTAGGGACAGGGTGGAATTTTCTCCAAATTTTC.